Below, 32 T cell receptor beta chains from the same sample are listed, as sequenced in a study of T cells after yellow fever vaccination. TCRdb reprocessed the 5' RACE reads with MiXCR, giving one entry per CDR3 protein. Of about 400,000 distinct CDR3 sequences in the sample, roughly 6.1% were seen once. Sequences were derived from PBMCs, sampled 5 days after the yellow fever booster vaccination. These receptors all come from a man aged 25 to 45 who received the YFV17D yellow fever vaccine.

This clonotype has just a few counts. The chain has TRBV20-1 and TRBJ2-6, with a weak D call TRBD1 (6 bases). This CDR3 has 17 amino acids. The germline V gene encodes CDR1 DFQATT and CDR2 SNEGSKA (reference sequence). V was shortened by 4 bases and J by 4 bases, with 20 bases between the two germline ends. The CDR3 DNA reads as TGCAGTGCTAATCAGGGGTCGGAGATGGGGGGGGCCAACGTCCTGACTTTC. Translation: CSANQGSEMGGANVLTF.

The rearrangement uses TRBV11-2 and TRBJ2-7; 10 nucleotides match TRBD1. Germline CDR1 and CDR2: SGHAT and FQNNGV. The CDR3 contains 13 residues. V was pared by 9 bases and J by 6 bases, with 8 bases of the junction left unmatched. DNA for the CDR3: TGTGCCAGGAGCCGGGACAGGGGTAGCGAGCAGTACTTC. Protein sequence: CARSRDRGSEQYF.

The table lists this clonotype with many counts. As DNA, the CDR3 is TGTGCCAGCAGCCGAATAGCGGGAAACTCCTACAATGAGCAGTTCTTC. It translates to CASSRIAGNSYNEQFF. This sequence joins TRBV7-6 and TRBJ2-1; the match to TRBD2 covers 8 bases. The CDR3 loop spans 16 amino acids. V was clipped by 5 bases and J by 0 bases; unmatched bases: 6. Germline V gene lookup returns CDR1 SGHVS and CDR2 FNYEAQ.

The chain recombines TRBV5-1 with TRBJ2-3, with D possibly TRBD1 on 5 matching bases. Germline V gene data show CDR1 as SGHRS and CDR2 as YFSETQ. This CDR3 contains 14 residues. The germline V and J ends were trimmed by 6 bases and 1 base, with 12 bases remaining between them. The chain's CDR3 is CASTLDIRTDTQYF. The CDR3 DNA reads as TGCGCCAGCACTCTGGACATTCGCACAGATACGCAGTATTTT. Variable domain in full (rest from reference TRBV5-1 and TRBJ2-3): KAGVTQTPRYLIKTRGQQVTLSCSPISGHRSVSWYQQTPGQGLQFLFEYFSETQRNKGNFPGRFSGRQFSNSRSEMNVSTLELGDSALYLCASTLDIRTDTQYFGPGTRLTVL.

This clonotype was detected many times. This chain uses TRBV12-3 or TRBV12-4 with TRBJ2-1; no reliable D call. Trimming shortened V by 4 bases and J by 9 bases, and 13 bases separated the two germline ends. The CDR3 contains 13 residues. The CDR3 coding sequence is TGTGCCAGCAGTTGGAGCGCGCTGGGTGAGCAGTTCTTC. Translating gives CASSWSALGEQFF.

This clonotype was counted at least ten times. The rearrangement joins TRBV10-3 to TRBJ2-2; TRBD2 matches 9 bases. Germline trimming cut 8 bases from V and 0 bases from J; bases unmatched to any gene: 7. This CDR3 has 16 residues. In germline, CDR1 is ENHRY, CDR2 SYGVKD. CDR3 sequence: CAIGARTSANTGELFF. As DNA, the CDR3 is TGTGCCATCGGGGCTAGGACTAGCGCGAACACCGGGGAGCTGTTTTTT.

At least ten counts were recorded for this clonotype. The chain is built from TRBV11-1 and TRBJ2-3; TRBD2 matches 14 bases. J lost 0 bases, V lost 4 bases, and 6 bases had no gene match. Germline V CDR1 and CDR2: SGHAT, FQDESV (reference sequence). The CDR3 runs to 18 residues. The CDR3 loop reads CASSSGTSGSISTDTQYF. The CDR3 region has the DNA TGTGCCAGCAGCTCCGGGACTAGCGGGAGTATCAGCACAGATACGCAGTATTTT.

There are many counts of this clonotype. The chain joins TRBV11-2 to TRBJ1-1, with D possibly TRBD1 on 5 matching bases. The germline gives CDR1 SGHAT, CDR2 FQNNGV. CDR3 length: 14 residues. V lost 4 bases and J lost 1, with 10 bases in between. The CDR3: CASSSGAANTEAFF. CDR3 nucleotide sequence: TGTGCCAGCAGCTCCGGGGCGGCGAACACTGAAGCTTTCTTT.

This clonotype showed up many times. The chain joins TRBV27 to TRBJ2-7; a possible D gene is TRBD2 (6 bases). The length of the CDR3 is 15 residues. Deletions cut 0 bases from V and 2 bases from J, with 11 bases between. Germline loops: CDR1 MNHEY, CDR2 SMNVEV (reference sequence). In DNA form, the CDR3 reads TGTGCCAGCAGTTTATCGGAGGGGAATGCCTACGAGCAGTACTTC. Amino acid sequence: CASSLSEGNAYEQYF.

The sample holds many counts of this clonotype. The chain recombines TRBV20-1 with TRBJ2-5; TRBD2 matches at 9 bases. The CDR3 contains 15 residues. The germline CDR1 and CDR2 sequences are DFQATT and SNEGSKA (reference sequence). The V and J ends lost 2 bases and 2 bases, in that order; junction bases with no gene match: 6. The CDR3 loop is CSARSSGRPQETQYF. CDR3 DNA: TGCAGTGCTAGATCCAGCGGGAGGCCACAAGAGACCCAGTACTTC.

This clonotype was counted a few times. The V gene is TRBV12-3 or TRBV12-4, the J gene TRBJ2-5; 12 nucleotides match TRBD2. The CDR3 is 16 residues long. V lost 4 bases, J lost 6 bases, and 9 bases stayed unmatched. The CDR3 DNA follows: TGTGCCAGCAGTTCCTCTAGCGGGAGGGCCCGACAGACCCAGTACTTC. Translation gives CASSSSSGRARQTQYF.

The chain couples TRBV2 to TRBJ2-1; 7 bases agree with TRBD1. Germline CDR1 SNHLY, CDR2 FYNNEI. The CDR3 loop spans 12 amino acids. The V segment lost 7 bases and the J segment 12 bases; nucleotides outside the gene matches: 9. The CDR3 bases are TGTGCCAGCAACACAGGGGTGATGGCGCAGTTCTTC. Its protein product is CASNTGVMAQFF.

This clonotype has ten or more counts. The chain combines TRBV5-6 with TRBJ2-3, with 9 bases aligning to TRBD1. This CDR3 comprises 13 residues. With V trimmed by 4 bases and J by 14 bases, 11 bases remained unmatched. Germline lookup yields CDR1 SGHDT and CDR2 YYEEEE. CDR3 protein: CASSGGQGVRWYF. CDR3 bases: TGTGCCAGCAGCGGGGGACAGGGCGTCCGTTGGTATTTT.

In its sample, this clonotype was seen a few times. The CDR3 DNA follows: TGTGCCAGCAGCCCCGTGCAGTTGGCTGGCGAGCAGTACTTC. Translated: CASSPVQLAGEQYF. V usage is TRBV7-2 and J usage is TRBJ2-7, with D uncertain. The germline V gene has CDR1 SGHTA and CDR2 FQGNSA. V lost 5 bases, J lost 6 bases, and 17 bases lay in between. The CDR3 spans 14 residues. Supplemented by reference TRBV7-2 and TRBJ2-7, the full variable domain reads GAGVSQSPSNKVTEKGKDVELRCDPISGHTALYWYRQSLGQGLEFLIYFQGNSAPDKSGLPSDRFSAERTGGSVSTLTIQRTQQEDSAVYLCASSPVQLAGEQYFGPGTRLTVT.

This clonotype came up a few times. The chain joins TRBV20-1 to TRBJ2-7, with 12 bases fitting TRBD2. Per the germline V gene, CDR1 is DFQATT and CDR2 is SNEGSKA (reference sequence). The CDR3 runs to 16 residues. The J segment lost 7 bases and the V segment lost 1 base, leaving 11 bases of the junction unmatched. DNA of the CDR3: TGCAGTGCTAGAGGGACGACTAGCGGGAGATGGGGTGAGCAGTACTTC. As protein: CSARGTTSGRWGEQYF.

This clonotype was recorded many times. The chain combines TRBV20-1 with TRBJ2-1; D perhaps matches TRBD1 (6 bases). V gave up 5 bases and J gave up 10 bases, with 6 bases separating them. The germline V gene has CDR1 DFQATT and CDR2 SNEGSKA (reference sequence). This CDR3 spans 9 amino acids. The CDR3, as DNA: TGCAGTGCTGGGACAGAGCAGTTCTTC. Protein product: CSAGTEQFF.

This clonotype was seen at least ten times. The DNA for the CDR3 is TGCGCCAGCAGCTTGGGTCATGAAGCTTTCTTT. Its translation is CASSLGHEAFF. The genes are TRBV5-1 and TRBJ1-1; no definite D call. Germline V gene lookup returns CDR1 SGHRS and CDR2 YFSETQ. V lost 0 bases, J lost 7 bases, and 4 bases lay in between. This CDR3 has 11 amino acids.

V and J are TRBV29-1 and TRBJ1-2; a possible D gene is TRBD1 (6 bases). CDR1 is SQVTM and CDR2 is ANQGSEA in the germline V gene. Trimming cost V 5 bases and J 2 bases, with 9 bases left between them. The CDR3 sequence is 12 residues long. This chain's CDR3 is CSVYRVNYGYTF. The CDR3 nucleotides read TGCAGCGTTTACAGGGTAAACTATGGCTACACCTTC.

The rearrangement links TRBV20-1 to TRBJ2-7, with D perhaps TRBD1 (5 bases). The CDR3 covers 15 residues. Germline loops: CDR1 DFQATT, CDR2 SNEGSKA (reference sequence). V was clipped by 4 bases and J by 9 bases, with 25 bases between them. The CDR3 nucleotides are TGCAGTGCTACACTCCCGGTGTCAGATGCAAGGGGGCAGTACTTC. This codes for CSATLPVSDARGQYF.

The CDR3 loop reads CASSPLGGGWNEQFF. The DNA for the CDR3 is TGTGCCAGCAGTCCCCTGGGTGGGGGGTGGAATGAGCAGTTCTTC. The chain joins TRBV12-3 or TRBV12-4 to TRBJ2-1; TRBD2 is a possible D gene (6 bases). The CDR3 has 15 amino acids. V lost 5 bases, J lost 7 bases, and 18 bases lay in between.

There are a few counts of this clonotype. V is TRBV4-3 and J is TRBJ1-1; D is ambiguous. Germline V lookup: CDR1 LGHNA, CDR2 YSLEER. V was shortened by 1 base and J by 1 base, with 7 bases between the two germline ends. This CDR3 is built from 14 residues. DNA for the CDR3: TGCGCCAGCAGCCAAGCAGGACCGAACACTGAAGCTTTCTTT. Its translation is CASSQAGPNTEAFF.

This clonotype was seen a few times. This sequence joins TRBV29-1 and TRBJ2-7, with 8 bases matching TRBD1. The CDR3 totals 16 residues. The germline V gene encodes CDR1 SQVTM and CDR2 ANQGSEA. J lost 5 bases, V lost 4 bases, and 16 bases had no gene match. CDR3 coding DNA: TGCAGCGTTGTGGGGGGCCATTTGGACAGGGTCCACGAGCAGTACTTC. Protein product: CSVVGGHLDRVHEQYF.

The table lists this clonotype with a few counts. The genes are TRBV12-3 or TRBV12-4 and TRBJ1-6; tentatively, D is TRBD1 (5 bases). The ends were cut back, 3 bases at V and 6 bases at J, with 9 bases in the middle. There are 14 residues in the CDR3. CDR3 protein: CASSLQGGNSPLHF. The DNA for the CDR3 is TGTGCCAGCAGTTTGCAGGGAGGTAATTCACCCCTCCACTTT.

The CDR3 nucleotides read TGCAGTGCTAGTAGGGACGGGAAATTTGAGACCCAGTACTTC. As protein: CSASRDGKFETQYF. The chain uses TRBV20-1 and TRBJ2-5, with D perhaps matching TRBD1 or TRBD2 (5 bases each). The germline CDR1 and CDR2 sequences are DFQATT and SNEGSKA (reference sequence). The CDR3 runs 14 residues. V lost 3 bases and J lost 5, with 16 bases in between.

This clonotype turned up a few times. This chain connects TRBV3-1 to TRBJ1-2; maybe TRBD1 (6 bases). CDR1 is LGHDT, CDR2 YNNKEL, per germline (reference sequence). Trimming cost V 1 base and J 4 bases, with 7 bases left between them. The CDR3 extends over 13 amino acids. The CDR3 sequence is CASSQGDIYGYTF. The CDR3 DNA is TGTGCCAGCAGCCAAGGGGACATCTATGGCTACACCTTC.

A few counts support this clonotype. The CDR3 coding sequence is TGTGCCACCTCCGGACAGGGAGGTGTTGGAGAGACCCAGTACTTC. Its translation is CATSGQGGVGETQYF. This sequence joins TRBV28 and TRBJ2-5; TRBD1 agrees at 8 bases. Looked up from germline, CDR1 is MDHEN and CDR2 is SYDVKM. The CDR3 length is 15 residues. V gave up 10 bases and J gave up 4 bases; unmatched junction bases: 14.

In its sample, this clonotype was seen many times. The chain has TRBV5-1 and TRBJ2-7; 7 nucleotides align to TRBD2. The CDR3 has 13 amino acids. The germline gives CDR1 SGHRS, CDR2 YFSETQ. Unmatched junction bases numbered 6, after V lost 2 bases and J lost 7 bases. The CDR3 coding sequence is TGCGCCAGCAGCTTTGGCGGGAGCCTGGAGCAGTACTTC. Amino acid sequence: CASSFGGSLEQYF.

The V call is TRBV4-3, the J call TRBJ2-5; 8 positions agree with TRBD2. There are 15 residues in the CDR3. V was clipped by 1 base and J by 1 base; unmatched bases: 2. Germline V gene data show CDR1 as LGHNA and CDR2 as YSLEER. The CDR3 DNA follows: TGCGCCAGCAGCCAAGGGACTAGCAGCCAAGAGACCCAGTACTTC. Protein product: CASSQGTSSQETQYF.

V is TRBV7-2 and J is TRBJ1-2, with 9 nucleotides matching TRBD1. V lost 1 base to trimming and J lost 7 bases; unmatched junction nucleotides: 7. This CDR3 is 15 amino acids long. Per germline, CDR1 SGHTA and CDR2 FQGNSA. The CDR3, as DNA: TGTGCCAGCAGCTTAGGTGGGACAGGGTCTCGTGGCTACACCTTC. Protein sequence: CASSLGGTGSRGYTF.

This clonotype was counted at least ten times. The chain is built from TRBV7-2 and TRBJ2-7; a weak D match, TRBD2 (5 bases). Trimming shortened V by 7 bases and J by 5 bases, and 18 bases separated the two germline ends. Germline CDR1 and CDR2: SGHTA and FQGNSA. This CDR3 has 14 residues. In DNA, the CDR3 is TGTGCCAGCAACCTACATCCGGGGTTAGACGAGCAGTACTTC. This sequence encodes CASNLHPGLDEQYF.

The chain combines TRBV29-1 with TRBJ2-7; D is unresolved. Trimming took off 7 bases at V and 5 bases at J, with 12 bases between the two ends. The CDR3 length is 11 residues. In germline, CDR1 is SQVTM, CDR2 ANQGSEA. CDR3 in amino acids: CSAERLDEQYF. In DNA, the CDR3 is TGCAGCGCCGAGCGTCTTGACGAGCAGTACTTC.

This chain connects TRBV20-1 to TRBJ2-1; D call uncertain. The germline V gene has CDR1 DFQATT and CDR2 SNEGSKA (reference sequence). CDR3 size: 12 residues. CDR3 nucleotides: TGCAGCGTGATCGGGTCCTACAATGAGCAGTTCTTC. It yields the protein CSVIGSYNEQFF.